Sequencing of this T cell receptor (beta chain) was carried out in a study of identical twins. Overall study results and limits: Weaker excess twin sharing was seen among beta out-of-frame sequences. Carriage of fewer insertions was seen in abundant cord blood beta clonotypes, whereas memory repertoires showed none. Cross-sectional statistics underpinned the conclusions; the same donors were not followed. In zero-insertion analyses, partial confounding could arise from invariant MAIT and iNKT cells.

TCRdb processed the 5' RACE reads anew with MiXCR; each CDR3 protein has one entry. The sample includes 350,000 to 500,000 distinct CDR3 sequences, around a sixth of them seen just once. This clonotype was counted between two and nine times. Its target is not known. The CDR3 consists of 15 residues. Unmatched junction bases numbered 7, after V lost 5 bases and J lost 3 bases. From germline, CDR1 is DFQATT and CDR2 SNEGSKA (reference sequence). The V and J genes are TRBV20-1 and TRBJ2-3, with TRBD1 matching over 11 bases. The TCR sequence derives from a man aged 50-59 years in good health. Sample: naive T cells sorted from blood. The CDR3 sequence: CSAETGTGGTDTQYF. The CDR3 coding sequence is TGCAGTGCTGAAACCGGGACAGGGGGTACAGATACGCAGTATTTT.